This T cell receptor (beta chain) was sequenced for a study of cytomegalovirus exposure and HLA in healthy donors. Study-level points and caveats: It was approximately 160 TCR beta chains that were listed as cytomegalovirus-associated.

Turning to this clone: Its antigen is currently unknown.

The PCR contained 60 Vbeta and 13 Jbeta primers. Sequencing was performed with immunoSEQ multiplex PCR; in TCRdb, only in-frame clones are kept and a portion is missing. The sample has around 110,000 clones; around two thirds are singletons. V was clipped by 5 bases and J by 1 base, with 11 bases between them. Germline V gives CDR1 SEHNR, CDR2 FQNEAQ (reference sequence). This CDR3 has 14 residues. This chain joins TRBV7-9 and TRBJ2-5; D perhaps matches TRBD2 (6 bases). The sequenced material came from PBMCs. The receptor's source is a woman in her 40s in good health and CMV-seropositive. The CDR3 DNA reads TGTGCCAGCAGCGAGGGAGGACGCCAAGAGACCCAGTACTTC. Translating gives CASSEGGRQETQYF.